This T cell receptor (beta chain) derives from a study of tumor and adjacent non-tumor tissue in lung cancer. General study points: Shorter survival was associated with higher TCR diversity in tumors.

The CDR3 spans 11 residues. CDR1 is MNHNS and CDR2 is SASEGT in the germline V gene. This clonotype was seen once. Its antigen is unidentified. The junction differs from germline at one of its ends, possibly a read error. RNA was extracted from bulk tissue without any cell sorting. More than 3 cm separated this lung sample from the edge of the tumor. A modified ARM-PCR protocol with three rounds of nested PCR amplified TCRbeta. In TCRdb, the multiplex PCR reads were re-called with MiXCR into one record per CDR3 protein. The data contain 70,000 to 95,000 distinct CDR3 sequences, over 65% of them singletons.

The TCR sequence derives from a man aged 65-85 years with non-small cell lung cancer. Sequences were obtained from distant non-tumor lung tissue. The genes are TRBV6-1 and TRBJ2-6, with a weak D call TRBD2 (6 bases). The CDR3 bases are TGTGCCAGCGGGGCGGGGCTCCATCGGTCTTTC. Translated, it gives CASGAGLHRSF.